Listed below are T cell receptor beta chains from one sample, sequenced in a study of cytomegalovirus exposure and HLA in healthy donors. TCRdb's table, derived via immunoSEQ multiplex PCR, lists solely in-frame clones and lacks some. Across tens of thousands of clones, the top ten clones capture 2.7% of the sample. Input material: PBMCs. The receptor source for this set is a man aged 40-49 years in good health and CMV-seronegative. The CDR3 runs from the conserved cysteine through the conserved F or W. The D gene is left open where the match is weak.

D gene	CDR3 length	J gene	V gene	CDR3 DNA	CDR3 protein
TRBD1	16	TRBJ2-1	TRBV7-9	TGTGCCAGCAGCGGATACAGGGGGAGCTCCTACAATGAGCAGTTCTTC	CASSGYRGSSYNEQFF
TRBD1	14	TRBJ1-1	TRBV6-1	TGTGCCAGCATTCTCGACAGGGTGAACACTGAAGCTTTCTTT	CASILDRVNTEAFF
-	17	TRBJ1-6	TRBV5-5	TGTGCCAGCAGCCCTGACCTACTAGTGGCTTATAATTCACCCCTCCACTTT	CASSPDLLVAYNSPLHF
-	13	TRBJ2-4	TRBV5-8	TGTGCCAGCAGCCAACTAGCCAAAAACATTCAGTACTTC	CASSQLAKNIQYF
-	17	TRBJ1-4	TRBV5-1	TGCGCCAGCAGCTTGGACAGGGCCCCACGAACTAATGAAAAACTGTTTTTT	CASSLDRAPRTNEKLFF
-	15	TRBJ2-3	TRBV6-5	TGTGCCAGCAGATCCGGGGGGCGGAGCACAGATACGCAGTATTTT	CASRSGGRSTDTQYF
-	15	TRBJ1-2	TRBV4-1	TGCGCCAGCAGCCAAGAGGGAGGGGCCTACTATGGCTACACCTTC	CASSQEGGAYYGYTF
TRBD1	15	TRBJ2-5	TRBV5-1	TGCGCCAGCAGCGTACCCGGGACAGGGAAAGAGACCCAGTACTTC	CASSVPGTGKETQYF
TRBD1	15	TRBJ1-2	TRBV10-3	TGTGCCATCAGTGAGGGCGAAAGGGGGCGACATGGCTACACCTTC	CAISEGERGRHGYTF
-	16	TRBJ1-5	TRBV7-8	TGTGCCAGCAGCTCCCCCCCTTTCGACAAGAATCAGCCCCAGCATTTT	CASSSPPFDKNQPQHF
-	12	TRBJ1-2	TRBV4-2	TGTGCCAGCAGCCAAGATGAGAGGGGCTACACCTTC	CASSQDERGYTF
TRBD2	15	TRBJ2-7	TRBV18	TGTGCCAGCTCACTACTTAGCGGGGCCGGCAACGAGCAGTACTTC	CASSLLSGAGNEQYF
-	13	TRBJ2-1	TRBV11-2	TGTGCCAGCAGCCACGACTCTTACAATGAGCAGTTCTTC	CASSHDSYNEQFF
-	13	TRBJ1-6	TRBV5-1	TGCGCCAGCAGCTTTACAGGGAATTCACCCCTCCACTTT	CASSFTGNSPLHF
TRBD1	13	TRBJ1-1	TRBV30	TGTGCCTGGAGTGTCCAGGGGGACACTGAAGCTTTCTTT	CAWSVQGDTEAFF
-	13	TRBJ1-1	TRBV6-6	TGTGCCAGCAAAGCTACAGCGAACACTGAAGCTTTCTTT	CASKATANTEAFF
-	16	TRBJ2-1	TRBV5-6	TGTGCCAGCAGCTCTAATTCCTTAAGCTCCTACAATGAGCAGTTCTTC	CASSSNSLSSYNEQFF
-	16	TRBJ2-7	TRBV5-1	TGCGCCAGCAGCCCATCGGCCCAGGTTTCCTCCTACGAGCAGTACTTC	CASSPSAQVSSYEQYF
-	13	TRBJ2-5	TRBV14	TGTGCCAGCAGCGCGACGGGGGTGAGAACCCAGTACTTC	CASSATGVRTQYF
-	14	TRBJ2-5	TRBV4-1	TGCGCCAGCAGCCCACTATTATATGGCGAGACCCAGTACTTC	CASSPLLYGETQYF
-	14	TRBJ1-2	TRBV9	TGTGCCAGCAGCGTAGATGGCAGAAACTATGGCTACACCTTC	CASSVDGRNYGYTF
TRBD1	13	TRBJ1-2	TRBV5-4	TGTGCCAGCAGACCCACAGGGGGCTATGGCTACACCTTC	CASRPTGGYGYTF
TRBD1	15	TRBJ1-1	TRBV5-1	TGCGCCAGCAGCTTGTCCGGGACAGGACGCACTGAAGCTTTCTTT	CASSLSGTGRTEAFF
-	12	TRBJ2-3	TRBV6-1	TGTGCCAGCTCGGAAGACTTTATCACGCAGTATTTT	CASSEDFITQYF
-	13	TRBJ2-5	TRBV5-1	TGCGCCAGCAGCTTCAGCCAGGGAGAGACCCAGTACTTC	CASSFSQGETQYF
-	15	TRBJ1-1	TRBV6-5	TGTGCCAGCAGTTACTCTGAAGAGTATCGAAAACAAGCTTTCTTT	CASSYSEEYRKQAFF
-	15	TRBJ1-1	TRBV5-6	TGTGCCAGCAGCTTTGGCGGGGGTACCAACACTGAAGCTTTCTTT	CASSFGGGTNTEAFF
TRBD2	17	TRBJ2-1	TRBV7-9	TGTGCCAGCAGTCGTATAGCGGGGGGTAGCTCCTACAATGAGCAGTTCTTC	CASSRIAGGSSYNEQFF
-	11	TRBJ2-1	TRBV29-1	TGCAGCGCCGTCTCGGGCAATGAGCAGTTCTTC	CSAVSGNEQFF
TRBD2	13	TRBJ2-7	TRBV13	TGTGCCAGCATCGGGCTAGCGGGGCACGAGCAGTACTTC	CASIGLAGHEQYF
-	12	TRBJ2-3	TRBV7-3	TGTGCCAGCAGCTTCAGTTCAGATACGCAGTATTTT	CASSFSSDTQYF
TRBD1	13	TRBJ2-5	TRBV18	TGTGCCAGCTCACGGGACAGCGGTGAGACCCAGTACTTC	CASSRDSGETQYF
-	15	TRBJ2-1	TRBV9	TGTGCCAGCAGCCCCCTCAGCGTCTCCTACAATGAGCAGTTCTTC	CASSPLSVSYNEQFF
-	14	TRBJ2-3	TRBV13	TGTGCCAGCAGCTTAGTGGTAGGCACAGATACGCAGTATTTT	CASSLVVGTDTQYF
-	16	TRBJ1-4	TRBV28	TGTGCCAGCAGTTTACCACAGGGCGTGGGTAATGAAAAACTGTTTTTT	CASSLPQGVGNEKLFF
-	17	TRBJ1-6	TRBV13	TGTGCCAGCAGCCATCAAAATGTGAAAGGGGCTGGCTCACCCCTCCACTTT	CASSHQNVKGAGSPLHF
-	15	TRBJ2-3	TRBV7-3	TGTGCCAGCACGCTAACTACTGCTAGCACAGATACGCAGTATTTT	CASTLTTASTDTQYF